This T cell receptor (beta chain) was documented in a study of blood T cell repertoires in COVID-19. The V gene end was trimmed by 4 bases and the J gene end by 0 bases; junction bases not matched to a gene: 3. CDR1 SGHRS and CDR2 YFSETQ come from the germline V gene. The CDR3 consists of 14 residues. Data came from immunoSEQ multiplex PCR; TCRdb stores just in-frame clones and leaves some out. This sample has approximately 300,000 clones, with 85% found just once. This clone was detected a few times. Other DNA sequences within the sample encode an identical CDR3. The sample was peripheral blood. The rearrangement uses TRBV5-1 and TRBJ2-7, with 8 bases aligning to TRBD1. The TCR originated in a woman between 50 and 59 years old with active or convalescent COVID-19. DNA of the CDR3: TGCGCCAGCAGCCGGGACAGGCGCTCCTACGAGCAGTACTTC. Protein sequence: CASSRDRRSYEQYF.